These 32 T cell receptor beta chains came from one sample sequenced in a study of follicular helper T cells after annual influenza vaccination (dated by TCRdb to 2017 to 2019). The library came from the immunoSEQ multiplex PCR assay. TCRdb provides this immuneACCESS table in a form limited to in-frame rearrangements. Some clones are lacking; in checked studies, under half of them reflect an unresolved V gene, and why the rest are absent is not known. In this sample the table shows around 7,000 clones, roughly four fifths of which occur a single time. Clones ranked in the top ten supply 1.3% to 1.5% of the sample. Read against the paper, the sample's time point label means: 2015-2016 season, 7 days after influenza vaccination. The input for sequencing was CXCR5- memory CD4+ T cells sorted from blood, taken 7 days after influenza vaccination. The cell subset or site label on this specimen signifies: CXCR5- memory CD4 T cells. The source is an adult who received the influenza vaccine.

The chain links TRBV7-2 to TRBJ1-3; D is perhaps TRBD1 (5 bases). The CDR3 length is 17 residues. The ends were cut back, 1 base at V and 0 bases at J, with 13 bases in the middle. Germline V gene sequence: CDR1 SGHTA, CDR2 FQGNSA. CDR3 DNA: TGTGCCAGCAGCTTAGACGGGGTTGGGGCCTCTGGAAACACCATATATTTT. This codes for CASSLDGVGASGNTIYF.

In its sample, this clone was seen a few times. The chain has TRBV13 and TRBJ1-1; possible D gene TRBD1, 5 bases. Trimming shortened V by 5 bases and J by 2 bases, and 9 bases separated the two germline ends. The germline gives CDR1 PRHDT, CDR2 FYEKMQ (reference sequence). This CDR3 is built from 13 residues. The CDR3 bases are TGTGCCAGCAGCCGCGACAGAAACACTGAAGCTTTCTTT. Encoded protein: CASSRDRNTEAFF.

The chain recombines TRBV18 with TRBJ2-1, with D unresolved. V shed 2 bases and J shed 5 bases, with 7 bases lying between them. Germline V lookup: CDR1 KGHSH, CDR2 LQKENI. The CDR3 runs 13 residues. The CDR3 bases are TGTGCCAGCTCACCAGTATTAGACAATGAGCAGTTCTTC. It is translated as CASSPVLDNEQFF.

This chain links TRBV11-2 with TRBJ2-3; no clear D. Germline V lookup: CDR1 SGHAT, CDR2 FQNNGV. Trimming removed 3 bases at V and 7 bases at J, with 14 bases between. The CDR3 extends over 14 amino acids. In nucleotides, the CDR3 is TGTGCCAGCAGCTTTATGGGTGGCGGCAATACGCAGTATTTT. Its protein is CASSFMGGGNTQYF.

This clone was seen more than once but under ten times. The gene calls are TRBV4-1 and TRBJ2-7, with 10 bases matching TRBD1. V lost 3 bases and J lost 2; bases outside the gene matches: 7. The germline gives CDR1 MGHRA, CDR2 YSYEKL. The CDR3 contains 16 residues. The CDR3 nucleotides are TGCGCCAGCAGCCATCACGGGACAGGGGACACCTACGAGCAGTACTTC. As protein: CASSHHGTGDTYEQYF.

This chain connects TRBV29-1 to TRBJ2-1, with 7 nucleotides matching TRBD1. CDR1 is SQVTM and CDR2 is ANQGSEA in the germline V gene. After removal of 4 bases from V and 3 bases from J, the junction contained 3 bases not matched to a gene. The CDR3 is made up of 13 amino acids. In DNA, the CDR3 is TGCAGCGTTGGGGACAGTAACTACAATGAGCAGTTCTTC. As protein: CSVGDSNYNEQFF.

This CDR3 reads CASSYDRGSAEQYF. The CDR3, as DNA: TGCGCCAGCAGCTACGACAGGGGGTCTGCCGAGCAGTACTTC. J is TRBJ2-7 and V is TRBV5-1, with 9 bases aligning to TRBD1. Per the germline V gene, CDR1 is SGHRS and CDR2 is YFSETQ. V dropped 3 bases and J dropped 6; count of bases not matched to a gene: 7. This CDR3 comprises 14 residues. Drawing the rest from reference TRBV5-1 and TRBJ2-7, the complete variable domain is KAGVTQTPRYLIKTRGQQVTLSCSPISGHRSVSWYQQTPGQGLQFLFEYFSETQRNKGNFPGRFSGRQFSNSRSEMNVSTLELGDSALYLCASSYDRGSAEQYFGPGTRLTVT.

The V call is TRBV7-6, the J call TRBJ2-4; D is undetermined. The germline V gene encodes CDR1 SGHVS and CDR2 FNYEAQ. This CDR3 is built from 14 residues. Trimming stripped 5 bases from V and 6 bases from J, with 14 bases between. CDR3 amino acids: CASSPNSLGNIQYF. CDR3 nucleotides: TGTGCCAGCAGCCCTAACAGTTTGGGAAACATTCAGTACTTC.

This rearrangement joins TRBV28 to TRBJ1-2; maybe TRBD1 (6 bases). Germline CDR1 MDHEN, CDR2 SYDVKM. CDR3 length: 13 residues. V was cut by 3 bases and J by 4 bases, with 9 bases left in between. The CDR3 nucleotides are TGTGCCAGCAGTTTGACAGGTATCTATGGCTACACCTTC. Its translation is CASSLTGIYGYTF.

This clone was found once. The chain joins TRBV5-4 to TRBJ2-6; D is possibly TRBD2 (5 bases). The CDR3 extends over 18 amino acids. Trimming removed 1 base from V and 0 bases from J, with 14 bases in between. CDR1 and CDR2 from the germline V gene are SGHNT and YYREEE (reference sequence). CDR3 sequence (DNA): TGTGCCAGCAGCTTGAACGGGGAGCCTCGCTCTGGGGCCAACGTCCTGACTTTC. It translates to CASSLNGEPRSGANVLTF.

The CDR3 DNA reads as TGTGCCAGCAGCCCCGGACTAGCGGGGAAGTACCAAGAGACCCAGTACTTC. It specifies CASSPGLAGKYQETQYF. V is TRBV11-2 and J is TRBJ2-5, with 12 bases matching TRBD2. The germline gives CDR1 SGHAT, CDR2 FQNNGV. There are 17 residues in the CDR3. Losses at the gene ends were 5 bases for V and 0 bases for J; bases not matched to a gene: 7. Filled out from reference TRBV11-2 and TRBJ2-5, the complete variable domain reads EAGVAQSPRYKIIEKRQSVAFWCNPISGHATLYWYQQILGQGPKLLIQFQNNGVVDDSQLPKDRFSAERLKGVDSTLKIQPAKLEDSAVYLCASSPGLAGKYQETQYFGPGTRLLVL.

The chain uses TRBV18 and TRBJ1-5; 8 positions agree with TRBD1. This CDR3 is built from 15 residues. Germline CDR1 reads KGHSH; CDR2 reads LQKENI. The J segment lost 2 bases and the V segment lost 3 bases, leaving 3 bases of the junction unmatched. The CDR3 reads CASSPTGVGNQPQHF. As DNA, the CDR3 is TGTGCCAGCTCACCGACAGGGGTAGGCAATCAGCCCCAGCATTTT.

The CDR3: CASSQKRTVNEKLFF. The CDR3 DNA is TGTGCCAGCAGCCAGAAAAGAACAGTCAATGAAAAACTGTTTTTT. V usage is TRBV14 and J usage is TRBJ1-4, with unresolved D. Trimming left V 3 bases short and J 5 bases short, with 13 bases between. The CDR3 loop spans 15 amino acids. Germline V gene data show CDR1 as SGHDN and CDR2 as FVKESK.

Here the CDR3 reads CASSPRGRGSAETQYF. As DNA, the CDR3 is TGTGCCAGCAGCCCAAGGGGGCGGGGATCGGCAGAGACCCAGTACTTC. The rearrangement uses TRBV11-1 and TRBJ2-5; tentative D call: TRBD1 (7 bases). Deletions cut 5 bases from V and 4 bases from J, with 20 bases between. The CDR3 is made up of 16 amino acids. Germline CDR1 is SGHAT and CDR2 is FQDESV (reference sequence).

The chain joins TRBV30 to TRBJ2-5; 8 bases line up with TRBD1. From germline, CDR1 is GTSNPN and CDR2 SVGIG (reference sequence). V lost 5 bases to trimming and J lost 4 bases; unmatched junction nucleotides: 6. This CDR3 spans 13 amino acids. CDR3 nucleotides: TGTGCCTGGGACAGGGGTAGGAGAGAGACCCAGTACTTC. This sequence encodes CAWDRGRRETQYF.

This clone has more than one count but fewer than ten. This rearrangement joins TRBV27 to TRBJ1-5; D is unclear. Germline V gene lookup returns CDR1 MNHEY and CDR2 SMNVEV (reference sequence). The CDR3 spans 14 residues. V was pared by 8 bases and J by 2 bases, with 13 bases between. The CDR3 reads CASRSAGRNQPQHF. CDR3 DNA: TGTGCCAGCCGGTCGGCAGGCCGCAATCAGCCCCAGCATTTT.

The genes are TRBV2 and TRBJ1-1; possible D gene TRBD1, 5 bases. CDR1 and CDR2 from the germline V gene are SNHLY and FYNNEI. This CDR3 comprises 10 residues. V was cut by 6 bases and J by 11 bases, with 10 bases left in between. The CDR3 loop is CASSLGGAFF. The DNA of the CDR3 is TGTGCCAGCAGCCTGGGGGGGGCTTTCTTT.

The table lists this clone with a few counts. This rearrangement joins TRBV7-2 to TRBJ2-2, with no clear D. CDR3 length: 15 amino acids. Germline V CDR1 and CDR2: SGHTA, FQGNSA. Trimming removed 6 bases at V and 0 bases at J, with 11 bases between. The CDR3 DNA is TGTGCCAGCAGTCCCGACCGAGCGAACACCGGGGAGCTGTTTTTT. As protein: CASSPDRANTGELFF.

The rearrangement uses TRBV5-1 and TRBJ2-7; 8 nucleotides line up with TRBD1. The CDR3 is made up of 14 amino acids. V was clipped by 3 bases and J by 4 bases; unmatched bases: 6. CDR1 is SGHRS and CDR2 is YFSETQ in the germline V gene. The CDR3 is CASSWGGQGYEQYF. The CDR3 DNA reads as TGCGCCAGCAGCTGGGGAGGACAGGGATACGAGCAGTACTTC.

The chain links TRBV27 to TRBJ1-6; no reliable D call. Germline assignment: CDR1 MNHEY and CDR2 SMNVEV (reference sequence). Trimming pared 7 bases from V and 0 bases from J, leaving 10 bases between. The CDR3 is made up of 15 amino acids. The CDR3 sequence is CASTPLSSYNSPLHF. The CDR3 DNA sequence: TGTGCCAGCACTCCGCTGAGCTCCTATAATTCACCCCTCCACTTT.

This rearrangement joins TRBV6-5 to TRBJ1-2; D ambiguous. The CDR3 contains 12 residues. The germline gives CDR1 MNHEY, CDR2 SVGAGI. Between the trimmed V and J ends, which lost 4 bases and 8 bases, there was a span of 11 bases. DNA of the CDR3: TGTGCCAGCAGTTCCGGTTTGAGAGGCTACACCTTC. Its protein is CASSSGLRGYTF.

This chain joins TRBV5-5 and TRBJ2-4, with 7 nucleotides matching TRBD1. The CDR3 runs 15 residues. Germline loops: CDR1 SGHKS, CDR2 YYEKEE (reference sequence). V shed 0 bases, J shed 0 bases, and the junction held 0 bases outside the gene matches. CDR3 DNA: TGTGCCAGCAGCTTGGGACAGGGAGCCAAAAACATTCAGTACTTC. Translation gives CASSLGQGAKNIQYF.

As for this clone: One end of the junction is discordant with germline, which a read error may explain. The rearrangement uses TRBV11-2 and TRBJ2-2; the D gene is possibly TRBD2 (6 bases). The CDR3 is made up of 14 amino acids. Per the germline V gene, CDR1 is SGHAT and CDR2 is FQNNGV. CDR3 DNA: TGTGCCAGCAGCCTAGACCGGGGGACCGGGGAGCTGTTTTTT. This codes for CASSLDRGTGELFF.

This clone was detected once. The DNA of the CDR3 is TGTGCCAGCTCACCCGGACTAGCGGGGGCCGGGGCAGATACGCAGTATTTT. Translated, it gives CASSPGLAGAGADTQYF. The chain employs TRBV18 and TRBJ2-3, with TRBD2 matching 13 bases. The V gene end was trimmed by 3 bases and the J gene end by 4 bases; junction bases not matched to a gene: 7. Germline lookup yields CDR1 KGHSH and CDR2 LQKENI. The CDR3 extends over 17 amino acids.

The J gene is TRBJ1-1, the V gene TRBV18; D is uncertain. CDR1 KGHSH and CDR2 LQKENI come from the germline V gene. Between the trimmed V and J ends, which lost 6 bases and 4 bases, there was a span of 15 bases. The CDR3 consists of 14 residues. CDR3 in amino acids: CASSQASSGTEAFF. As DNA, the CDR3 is TGTGCCAGCTCCCAGGCCTCGAGTGGCACTGAAGCTTTCTTT. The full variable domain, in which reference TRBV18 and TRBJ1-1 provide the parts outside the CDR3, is NAGVMQNPRHLVRRRGQEARLRCSPMKGHSHVYWYRQLPEEGLKFMVYLQKENIIDESGMPKERFSAEFPKEGPSILRIQQVVRGDSAAYFCASSQASSGTEAFFGQGTRLTVV.

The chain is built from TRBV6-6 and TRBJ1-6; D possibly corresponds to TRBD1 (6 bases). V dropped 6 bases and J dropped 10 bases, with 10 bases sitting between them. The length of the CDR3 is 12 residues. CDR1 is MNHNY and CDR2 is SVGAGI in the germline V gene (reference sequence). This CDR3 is CASRRGESPLHF. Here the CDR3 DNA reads TGTGCCAGCAGGAGGGGGGAGTCACCCCTCCACTTT.

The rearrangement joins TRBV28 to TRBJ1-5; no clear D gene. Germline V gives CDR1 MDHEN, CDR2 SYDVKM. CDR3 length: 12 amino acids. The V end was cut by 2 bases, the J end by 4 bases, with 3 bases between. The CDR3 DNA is TGTGCCAGCAGTTTAAGGAATCAGCCCCAGCATTTT. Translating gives CASSLRNQPQHF.

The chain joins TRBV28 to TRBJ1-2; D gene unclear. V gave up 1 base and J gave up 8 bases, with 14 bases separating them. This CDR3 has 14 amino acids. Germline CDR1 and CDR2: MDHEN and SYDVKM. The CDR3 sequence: CASSLSGRLLGYTF. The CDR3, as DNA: TGTGCCAGCAGTTTATCTGGCCGGCTGTTGGGCTACACCTTC.

CDR3 DNA sequence: TGTGCCTGGAGTGTACTCCCGGGGGCTGAAGCTTTCTTT. It codes for CAWSVLPGAEAFF. V and J are TRBV30 and TRBJ1-1; the D gene is possibly TRBD1 (5 bases). Germline CDR1 reads GTSNPN; CDR2 reads SVGIG (reference sequence). With 0 bases removed from V and 6 bases from J, the gap between germline ends came to 11 bases. This CDR3 is built from 13 residues.

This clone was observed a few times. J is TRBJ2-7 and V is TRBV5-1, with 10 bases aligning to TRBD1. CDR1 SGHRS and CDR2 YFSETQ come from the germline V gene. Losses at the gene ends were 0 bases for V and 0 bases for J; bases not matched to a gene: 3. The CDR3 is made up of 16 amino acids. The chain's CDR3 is CASSLGGQGSSYEQYF. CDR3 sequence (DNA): TGCGCCAGCAGCTTGGGGGGACAGGGGAGCTCCTACGAGCAGTACTTC. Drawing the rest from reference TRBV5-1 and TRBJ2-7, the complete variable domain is KAGVTQTPRYLIKTRGQQVTLSCSPISGHRSVSWYQQTPGQGLQFLFEYFSETQRNKGNFPGRFSGRQFSNSRSEMNVSTLELGDSALYLCASSLGGQGSSYEQYFGPGTRLTVT.

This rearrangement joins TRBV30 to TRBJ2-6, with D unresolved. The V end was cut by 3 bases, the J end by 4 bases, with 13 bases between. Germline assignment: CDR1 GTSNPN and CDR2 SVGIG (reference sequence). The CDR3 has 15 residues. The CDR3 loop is CAWSSNSNGANVLTF. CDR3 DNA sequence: TGTGCCTGGAGCTCCAACTCGAACGGGGCCAACGTCCTGACTTTC. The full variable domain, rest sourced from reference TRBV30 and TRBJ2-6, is SQTIHQWPATLVQPVGSPLSLECTVEGTSNPNLYWYRQAAGRGLQLLFYSVGIGQISSEVPQNLSASRPQDRQFILSSKKLLLSDSGFYLCAWSSNSNGANVLTFGAGSRLTVL.

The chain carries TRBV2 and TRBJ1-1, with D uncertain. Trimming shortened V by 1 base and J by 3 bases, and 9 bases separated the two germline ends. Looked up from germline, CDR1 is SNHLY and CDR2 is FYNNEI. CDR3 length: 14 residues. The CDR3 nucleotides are TGTGCCAGCAGTGAAGGGGCAGGTTACACTGAAGCTTTCTTT. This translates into CASSEGAGYTEAFF. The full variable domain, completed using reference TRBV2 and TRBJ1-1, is EPEVTQTPSHQVTQMGQEVILRCVPISNHLYFYWYRQILGQKVEFLVSFYNNEISEKSEIFDDQFSVERPDGSNFTLKIRSTKLEDSAMYFCASSEGAGYTEAFFGQGTRLTVV.